This T cell receptor (beta chain) was obtained from a study of T cell clonality in common variable immunodeficiency. Overall study results and limits: Fewer deletions and N-nucleotide insertions were reportedly seen in common variable immunodeficiency TCR beta sequences. CVID patient heterogeneity limited repertoire-clinical complication correlations.

The CDR3 consists of 16 residues. Between the trimmed V and J ends, which lost 10 bases and 5 bases, there was a span of 26 bases. Germline V gene lookup returns CDR1 LNHDA and CDR2 SQIVND (reference sequence). Only in-frame clones appear in the TCRdb table, and some are missing; sequencing was by immunoSEQ multiplex PCR. The sample contains more than 20,000 clones, none of them singletons. No CVID subject was ill or on immunomodulatory drugs when sampled. Details on this clone: The antigen is not known. Read data end 3 residues before the CDR3 end; the end is taken from the germline J gene.

The sample was peripheral blood mononuclear cells. The rearrangement uses TRBV19 and TRBJ2-5; D tentatively reads TRBD1 or TRBD2 (5 bases each). The TCR was taken from a human donor with common variable immunodeficiency. Incomplete CDR3 DNA: TGTGCCACTATAGTACCCGCCGGCAGGGAGATGGAGACC. This codes for CATIVPAGREMET. The CDR3 as a whole reads CATIVPAGREMETQYF.